This T cell receptor beta chain comes out of a study of blood T cell repertoires in COVID-19. As for the study in general: Specimens from acute and convalescent COVID-19 originated in the United States, Italy and Spain.

V was cut by 5 bases and J by 4 bases, with 18 bases left in between. Per germline, CDR1 LNHDA and CDR2 SQIVND (reference sequence). This CDR3 contains 15 residues. Method: immunoSEQ multiplex PCR; TCRdb's copy keeps in-frame clones and lacks some. The sample has under 250,000 clones, about 84% seen once; the top ten hold 9% to 15%. The TCR originated in a man of 80 years or more with acute or convalescent COVID-19. The specimen sequenced was peripheral blood. The gene calls are TRBV19 and TRBJ2-7; D might be TRBD2 (6 bases). CDR3 sequence (DNA): TGTGCCAGTAGTCCCCCCCGGGACTCCCCGTACGAGCAGTACTTC. It is translated as CASSPPRDSPYEQYF.